This TCR beta chain was captured by sequencing in a study of blood T cells in healthy people across ages. This clonotype was recorded once. Its matching antigen is unknown. Germline-derived CDR1 and CDR2 are SGHVS and FNYEAQ. Trimming removed 5 bases from V and 10 bases from J, with 12 bases in between. The CDR3 contains 12 residues. Per sample, at least 5 micrograms of total RNA were extracted. PCR was performed a second time for about 7 to 11 cycles using a sample-barcoded 5' primer and a J-beta primer mix. TCRdb itself ran the 5' RACE reads through MiXCR, one entry per CDR3 protein. This table has around 1,800,000 distinct CDR3 sequences, more than 35% appearing once. Study findings and constraints: Naive CD4+ cells and diversity were both higher in long-lived donors than in aged donors.

The V and J genes are TRBV7-6 and TRBJ2-1; D remains ambiguous. This clonotype was sampled from a human donor in good health. The specimen was blood. The CDR3 bases are TGTGCCAGCAGCGGCCTTTCGAGGGAGCAGTTCTTC. Translated: CASSGLSREQFF.